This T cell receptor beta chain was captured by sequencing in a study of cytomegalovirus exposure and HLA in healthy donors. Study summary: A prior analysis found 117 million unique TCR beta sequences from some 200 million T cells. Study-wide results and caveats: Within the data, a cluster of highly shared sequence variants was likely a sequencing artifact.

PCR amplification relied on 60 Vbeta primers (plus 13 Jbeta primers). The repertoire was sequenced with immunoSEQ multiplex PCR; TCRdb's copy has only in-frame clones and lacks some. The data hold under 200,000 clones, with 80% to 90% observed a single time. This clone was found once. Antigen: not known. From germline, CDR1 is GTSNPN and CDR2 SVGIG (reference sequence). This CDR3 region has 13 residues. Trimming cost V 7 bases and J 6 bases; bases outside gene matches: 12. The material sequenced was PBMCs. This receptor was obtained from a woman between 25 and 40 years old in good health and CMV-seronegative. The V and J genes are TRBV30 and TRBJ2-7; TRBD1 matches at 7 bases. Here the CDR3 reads CASDRESLSEQYF. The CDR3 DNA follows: TGTGCCTCAGACAGGGAATCTTTAAGCGAGCAGTACTTC.